The T cell receptor beta chain described here comes from a study of cytomegalovirus exposure and HLA in healthy donors. Study-wide findings and caveats: The analysis excluded some indistinguishable V segments, including TRBV6-2 and TRBV6-3. CMV serostatus was the sole immune exposure data available. What a later analysis showed was that several of the most significant clusters appeared linked to common viral pathogens. Usually a TCR sequence was rare, but some public TCRs were found in many donors.

Germline-derived CDR1 and CDR2 are SNHLY and FYNNEI. V trimming: 5 bases; J trimming: 3 bases; junction bases outside the gene matches: 10. The CDR3 is 16 amino acids. The PCR contained 60 Vbeta and 13 Jbeta primers. Only in-frame clones appear in the TCRdb table, and some are missing; sequencing was by immunoSEQ multiplex PCR. The sample holds 30,000 to 40,000 clones; 40% to 50% are singletons and the top ten take 2%. For this clone: The antigen is undetermined.

Source material: PBMCs. The clonotype originates from a woman in her forties or fifties in good health and CMV-seronegative. V usage is TRBV2 and J usage is TRBJ2-3; 8 nucleotides match TRBD2. Here the CDR3 DNA reads TGTGCCAGCAGTTTCCCCAGCGGGGGAGTGACAGATACGCAGTATTTT. This translates into CASSFPSGGVTDTQYF. Combining the CDR3 with reference TRBV2 and TRBJ2-3 gives the whole variable domain EPEVTQTPSHQVTQMGQEVILRCVPISNHLYFYWYRQILGQKVEFLVSFYNNEISEKSEIFDDQFSVERPDGSNFTLKIRSTKLEDSAMYFCASSFPSGGVTDTQYFGPGTRLTVL.